This T cell receptor (beta chain) appears in the sequencing data of a study of cytomegalovirus exposure and HLA in healthy donors. Study-level information: Both the approximately 120 validation repertoires and the roughly 700 first-cohort repertoires used the same platform, as reported by a later analysis.

The CDR3 has 15 amino acids. V lost 6 bases and J lost 5; bases outside the gene matches: 5. CDR1 is MNHNS and CDR2 is SASEGT in the germline V gene. Method: immunoSEQ multiplex PCR; TCRdb's copy keeps in-frame clones and lacks some. The data show tens of thousands of clones, roughly 96% seen once. This clone was recorded once. As yet, its antigen is unknown. Study-level results: In vitro, three CMV-associated chains proved specific for CMV antigens. Investigators reported around 150 TCR beta chains as tied to cytomegalovirus. The classifier reportedly diagnosed cytomegalovirus status with high specificity and sensitivity.

This sequence joins TRBV6-1 and TRBJ2-5; TRBD2 agrees at 14 bases. The TCR originated in a man aged 18-30 years in good health and CMV-seronegative. The sample taken for sequencing was PBMCs. CDR3 DNA: TGTGCCAGCAGCAGACTAGCGGGGGGGTTTGAGACCCAGTACTTC. Translated, it gives CASSRLAGGFETQYF.